The rows below give T cell receptor beta chains drawn from one sample of a study of long-term antiretroviral therapy in people with HIV. The table came from immunoSEQ multiplex PCR; TCRdb's copy has only in-frame clones and leaves some out. The repertoire consists of 20,000 to 25,000 clones, with about 88% occurring once and the leading ten covering 6% to 6.5%. This specimen was unsorted PBMCs, taken 0.6 years after starting antiretroviral therapy. These receptors originate from a man in his sixties with HIV. The CDR3 runs from the conserved cysteine through the conserved F or W. The D gene is left open where the match is weak. Clone size is shown for a subset of rows, as once, few, many or a class of expanded clone.

j_gene: TRBJ1-5
d_gene: TRBD1
abundance: .
v_gene: TRBV5-6
CDR3aa: CASSVRDRGLGAQHF
CDR3nt: TGTGCCAGCAGTGTCCGGGACAGGGGGCTGGGAGCCCAGCATTTT

j_gene: TRBJ2-7
d_gene: .
abundance: .
v_gene: TRBV11-2
CDR3aa: CASSLGVYEQYF
CDR3nt: TGTGCCAGCAGCCTGGGGGTCTACGAGCAGTACTTC

j_gene: TRBJ2-7
d_gene: .
abundance: .
v_gene: TRBV29-1
CDR3aa: CSVAPGDFYEQYF
CDR3nt: TGCAGCGTTGCTCCAGGGGACTTCTACGAGCAGTACTTC

j_gene: TRBJ2-5
d_gene: TRBD2
abundance: .
v_gene: TRBV6-5
CDR3aa: CASSYLTSGSRETQYF
CDR3nt: TGTGCCAGCAGTTACTTGACTAGCGGGAGTCGGGAGACCCAGTACTTC

j_gene: TRBJ2-1
d_gene: TRBD2
abundance: .
v_gene: TRBV7-8
CDR3aa: CASSGRGRDGMQFF
CDR3nt: TGTGCCAGCAGCGGCCGGGGGAGGGACGGGATGCAGTTCTTC

j_gene: TRBJ2-5
d_gene: .
abundance: .
v_gene: TRBV5-4
CDR3aa: CASSLAGQDYQETQYF
CDR3nt: TGTGCCAGCAGCTTGGCGGGTCAGGACTACCAAGAGACCCAGTACTTC

j_gene: TRBJ2-3
d_gene: .
abundance: .
v_gene: TRBV7-9
CDR3aa: CASSLAPPWADTQYF
CDR3nt: TGTGCCAGCAGCTTAGCGCCACCCTGGGCGGATACGCAGTATTTT

j_gene: TRBJ1-3
d_gene: TRBD1
abundance: .
v_gene: TRBV5-6
CDR3aa: CASSLFPGGGGNTIYF
CDR3nt: TGTGCCAGCAGCTTGTTTCCAGGGGGTGGAGGAAACACCATATATTTT

j_gene: TRBJ2-7
d_gene: .
abundance: .
v_gene: TRBV29-1
CDR3aa: CSVEYTTTYEQYF
CDR3nt: TGCAGCGTTGAGTACACTACGACCTACGAGCAGTACTTC

j_gene: TRBJ2-7
d_gene: TRBD1
abundance: .
v_gene: TRBV6-5
CDR3aa: CASRTGGAYEQYF
CDR3nt: TGTGCCAGCAGGACAGGGGGGGCCTACGAGCAGTACTTC

j_gene: TRBJ2-5
d_gene: TRBD2
abundance: .
v_gene: TRBV6-5
CDR3aa: CASRRLASSETQYF
CDR3nt: TGTGCCAGCAGGCGACTAGCGTCCTCAGAGACCCAGTACTTC

j_gene: TRBJ1-5
d_gene: TRBD1
abundance: .
v_gene: TRBV6-6
CDR3aa: CASREQGALNQPQHF
CDR3nt: TGTGCCAGCAGAGAACAGGGGGCACTGAATCAGCCCCAGCATTTT

j_gene: TRBJ1-1
d_gene: .
abundance: .
v_gene: TRBV2
CDR3aa: CASGGQLNTEAFF
CDR3nt: TGTGCCAGCGGGGGGCAGCTGAACACTGAAGCTTTCTTT

j_gene: TRBJ2-3
d_gene: .
abundance: few
v_gene: TRBV27
CDR3aa: CASSSLTGGVGTDTQYF
CDR3nt: TGTGCCAGCAGTTCTCTAACCGGCGGGGTAGGCACAGATACGCAGTATTTT

j_gene: TRBJ1-2
d_gene: .
abundance: .
v_gene: TRBV19
CDR3aa: CASSIGLLPSGGYTF
CDR3nt: TGTGCCAGTAGTATCGGGCTCCTGCCTTCGGGGGGCTACACCTTC